This entry lists 8 T cell receptor beta chains sequenced from one sample in a study of OX40 agonist ivuxolimab in advanced cancers. Sequencing used immunoSEQ multiplex PCR; TCRdb keeps in-frame clones, though not all of them. Of some 50,000 clones in the sample, roughly 90% were seen once. The sequences come from CD4+ or CD8+ T cells sorted from blood, collected in a trial of the OX40 agonist ivuxolimab. These receptors were obtained from an adult with an advanced solid tumor such as melanoma, head and neck, liver or kidney cancer.

This sequence joins TRBV19 and TRBJ1-1; the D is unclear. CDR3 size: 14 residues. Trimming shortened V by 3 bases and J by 4 bases, and 12 bases separated the two germline ends. The V gene's germline CDR1 is LNHDA and CDR2 SQIVND (reference sequence). CDR3: CASSIEGPSTEAFF. CDR3 DNA: TGTGCCAGTAGTATTGAAGGGCCCAGCACTGAAGCTTTCTTT. Filled out from reference TRBV19 and TRBJ1-1, the complete variable domain reads DGGITQSPKYLFRKEGQNVTLSCEQNLNHDAMYWYRQDPGQGLRLIYYSQIVNDFQKGDIAEGYSVSREKKESFPLTVTSAQKNPTAFYLCASSIEGPSTEAFFGQGTRLTVV.

The CDR3 sequence is CASSPPGYGYTF. The CDR3 DNA reads TGTGCCAGCAGCCCCCCGGGGTATGGCTACACCTTC. The rearrangement links TRBV5-5 to TRBJ1-2; no reliable D call. The CDR3 is 12 residues long. Trimming cost V 4 bases and J 5 bases, with 9 bases left between them. The germline V gene encodes CDR1 SGHKS and CDR2 YYEKEE (reference sequence).

The rearrangement joins TRBV4-1 to TRBJ2-7; maybe TRBD1 (5 bases). The CDR3 length is 15 residues. The V end lost 3 bases, the J end lost 2 bases, and 14 bases lay between the germline ends. CDR1 is MGHRA, CDR2 YSYEKL, per germline. The CDR3: CASSQGLDNPYEQYF. In nucleotides, the CDR3 is TGCGCCAGCAGCCAGGGGTTGGACAACCCCTACGAGCAGTACTTC.

The J gene is TRBJ1-2, the V gene TRBV30; D gene unclear. This CDR3 has 14 residues. Germline V gene sequence: CDR1 GTSNPN, CDR2 SVGIG (reference sequence). V was shortened by 0 bases and J by 3 bases, with 11 bases between the two germline ends. As DNA, the CDR3 is TGTGCCTGGAGTGTATCGGGGAACCACTATGGCTACACCTTC. Protein product: CAWSVSGNHYGYTF. The full variable domain, in which reference TRBV30 and TRBJ1-2 provide the parts outside the CDR3, is SQTIHQWPATLVQPVGSPLSLECTVEGTSNPNLYWYRQAAGRGLQLLFYSVGIGQISSEVPQNLSASRPQDRQFILSSKKLLLSDSGFYLCAWSVSGNHYGYTFGSGTRLTVV.

V and J are TRBV7-3 and TRBJ2-3, with 8 bases fitting TRBD2. J gave up 0 bases and V 4 bases, and 12 bases lay outside the gene matches. Per germline, CDR1 SGHTA and CDR2 FQGTGA. There are 18 residues in the CDR3. Here the CDR3 DNA reads TGTGCCAGCAGCTCATCCGGGGGCGGGAGGCCTAGCACAGATACGCAGTATTTT. It codes for CASSSSGGGRPSTDTQYF.

The rearrangement links TRBV30 to TRBJ2-1, with TRBD2 identical over 11 bases. Germline-derived CDR1 and CDR2 are GTSNPN and SVGIG (reference sequence). The CDR3 is made up of 14 amino acids. Unmatched junction bases numbered 4, after V lost 3 bases and J lost 6 bases. The CDR3 here is CAWRLAGGLNEQFF. The CDR3 nucleotides are TGTGCCTGGAGATTAGCGGGGGGGCTCAATGAGCAGTTCTTC. Full variable domain (remainder filled in from reference TRBV30 and TRBJ2-1): SQTIHQWPATLVQPVGSPLSLECTVEGTSNPNLYWYRQAAGRGLQLLFYSVGIGQISSEVPQNLSASRPQDRQFILSSKKLLLSDSGFYLCAWRLAGGLNEQFFGPGTRLTVL.

CDR3 coding DNA: TGTGCCAGCAGTGTAGCCCCACTACAGGGGAACACTGAAGCTTTCTTT. Residues: CASSVAPLQGNTEAFF. The chain has TRBV6-1 and TRBJ1-1, with a possible D match to TRBD1 (6 bases). This CDR3 region has 16 residues. With 4 bases removed from V and 1 base from J, the gap between germline ends came to 16 bases. CDR1 is MNHNS, CDR2 SASEGT, per germline.

The chain has TRBV19 and TRBJ2-7; 7 nucleotides match TRBD1. This CDR3 comprises 14 residues. J was trimmed by 5 bases and V by 6 bases; bases with no gene match: 10. Germline assignment: CDR1 LNHDA and CDR2 SQIVND (reference sequence). CDR3 sequence reads: CASRLRQGNHEQYF. The DNA for the CDR3 is TGTGCCAGTAGACTAAGACAGGGTAACCACGAGCAGTACTTC.